Detailed here is one TCR beta chain. What it recognizes is unknown. V lost 0 bases and J lost 8; bases outside the gene matches: 10. CDR1 and CDR2 from the germline V gene are LNHDA and SQIVND (reference sequence). This CDR3 comprises 17 residues. The sample belongs to a study of beta chain features in type 1 diabetes. Whole-study results and caveats: Moderate but significant shortening of TCRB CDR3s was recorded in all four CD4+ subsets from Type 1 diabetes patients. In the patient group, naive, central memory and Treg TCRB repertoires seemed more alike than in the healthy donor group.

A sort by CD45RO/CCR7/CD25/CD127/CD95/CD27 yielded CD4+ naive, central memory, regulatory and stem cell-like memory cells. The sequenced template was cDNA made from the entire isolated RNA. Assay: immunoSEQ multiplex PCR; the TCRdb copy retains only in-frame clones and omits some. This table holds 300,000 to 350,000 clones, approximately 15% found once. This chain joins TRBV19 and TRBJ2-1; 10 nucleotides line up with TRBD2. The sequencing input was naive CD4+ T cells from blood. This sequence was found in a woman under 30 with type 1 diabetes. CDR3 residues: CASSIDRASGSGDEQFF. The CDR3, as DNA: TGTGCCAGTAGTATAGATAGGGCTAGCGGGAGTGGGGATGAGCAGTTCTTC.